A single sample gave rise to the 19 T cell receptor beta chains below, sequenced in a study of metastatic and nonmetastatic thyroid tumors. The entire patient cohort was treatment-naive prior to thyroid surgery. TCRdb reprocessed the PCR reads via MiXCR. Of tens of thousands of clones in the sample, over 9.5% are singletons; the top ten hold about 24%. The sequencing input was blood. All receptors derive from a female donor with papillary thyroid cancer or a benign thyroid nodule (not recorded which). Some clones in this sample may be carry-over from other donors' samples.

This clone has ten or more counts. The V gene is TRBV5-6, the J gene TRBJ2-1; D possibly uses TRBD1 or TRBD2 (5 bases each). The CDR3 totals 13 residues. Trimming shortened V by 4 bases and J by 10 bases, and 15 bases separated the two germline ends. Germline V gene sequence: CDR1 SGHDT, CDR2 YYEEEE. The CDR3 coding sequence is TGTGCCAGCAGCGGGGGAAAGTGGTCGGAGCAGTTCTTC. Its protein product is CASSGGKWSEQFF.

Note on this clone: It may be a read error: a sequence one base away is much more abundant. This rearrangement joins TRBV7-9 to TRBJ2-3; D perhaps matches TRBD1 (5 bases). CDR3 length: 14 residues. CDR1 SEHNR and CDR2 FQNEAQ come from the germline V gene (reference sequence). V lost 6 bases and J lost 2, with 12 bases in between. CDR3 sequence: CASRQTDITDTQYF. CDR3 DNA sequence: TGTGCCAGCAGACAGACGGACATCACAGATACGCAGTATTTT.

This sequence joins TRBV12-3 or TRBV12-4 and TRBJ2-7; 8 nucleotides match TRBD1. This CDR3 region has 14 residues. J lost 3 bases, V lost 7 bases, and 8 bases had no gene match. The CDR3: CASKSRQGYYEQYF. CDR3 sequence (DNA): TGTGCCAGCAAGTCGAGACAGGGGTACTACGAGCAGTACTTC.

This clone was counted ten times or more. This chain uses TRBV6-5 with TRBJ1-5, with D tentatively TRBD1 (5 bases). Germline V CDR1 and CDR2: MNHEY, SVGAGI. Trimming removed 3 bases at V and 5 bases at J, with 17 bases between. CDR3 length equals 16 residues. The chain's CDR3 is CASSYDKDRSYQPQHF. CDR3 bases: TGTGCCAGCAGTTATGATAAAGACAGAAGTTATCAGCCCCAGCATTTT.

Relative to its sample, this clone is medium-sized (0.01 to 0.1%). This rearrangement joins TRBV19 to TRBJ1-2; 7 nucleotides align to TRBD1. The germline gives CDR1 LNHDA, CDR2 SQIVND (reference sequence). The CDR3 has 13 amino acids. Trimming at V came to 2 bases and at J to 8 bases, leaving 5 bases not matched to a gene. This CDR3 reads CASSIRGPEGYTF. The DNA for the CDR3 is TGTGCCAGTAGTATAAGGGGGCCGGAGGGCTACACCTTC.

The sample holds a few counts of this clone. This may stem from a read error, because a much larger clone lies one nucleotide away. The V call is TRBV12-3 or TRBV12-4, the J call TRBJ1-4; 9 bases fit TRBD1. This CDR3 comprises 13 residues. Trimming at V came to 3 bases and at J to 10 bases, leaving 3 bases not matched to a gene. The DNA of the CDR3 is TGTGCCAGCAGTTTTGACAGGGGGGGAAAACTGTTTTTT. It codes for CASSFDRGGKLFF.

A remark on this clone: A much larger clone sits a single nucleotide away, making a read error possible. This sequence joins TRBV12-3 or TRBV12-4 and TRBJ1-1; D unclear. CDR3 length equals 13 residues. V lost 5 bases and J lost 13, with 20 bases in between. The CDR3 nucleotides read TGTGCCAGCAGTCCATTCTCCGCGTGGGAGGATTTCTTT. Translated: CASSPFSAWEDFF.

This clone occurred many times. This CDR3 is CASRTIAGAYDEQFF. The CDR3 bases are TGTGCCAGCAGAACTATAGCGGGAGCGTATGATGAGCAGTTCTTC. The chain is built from TRBV7-9 and TRBJ2-1, with 9 bases lining up with TRBD2. Trimming cost V 6 bases and J 8 bases; bases outside gene matches: 11. The CDR3 sequence is 15 residues long. Germline CDR1 reads SEHNR; CDR2 reads FQNEAQ (reference sequence).

This clone was detected many times. The chain couples TRBV7-2 to TRBJ1-4; D unresolved. Germline CDR1 reads SGHTA; CDR2 reads FQGNSA. The V gene lost 2 bases and the J gene lost 0 bases, with 7 bases spanning the gap. This CDR3 region has 15 residues. CDR3 sequence: CASSLRPATNEKLFF. The CDR3 DNA reads as TGTGCCAGCAGCTTACGTCCAGCAACTAATGAAAAACTGTTTTTT.

This clone was seen repeatedly, ten times or more. The chain is built from TRBV11-2 and TRBJ2-3, with 9 bases aligning to TRBD2. The V and J ends lost 0 bases and 12 bases, in that order; junction bases with no gene match: 4. The germline CDR1 and CDR2 sequences are SGHAT and FQNNGV. The CDR3 extends over 13 amino acids. CDR3 bases: TGTGCCAGCAGCTTAGAAGCGGGGGGCCACCAGTATTTT. Its translation: CASSLEAGGHQYF.

This clone was seen at least ten times. V and J are TRBV5-1 and TRBJ1-4, with TRBD1 identical over 9 bases. The length of the CDR3 is 14 residues. The V gene's germline CDR1 is SGHRS and CDR2 YFSETQ. V gave up 3 bases and J gave up 7 bases; unmatched junction bases: 4. This chain's CDR3 is CASSYGQGSEKLFF. CDR3 nucleotide sequence: TGCGCCAGCAGCTACGGACAGGGGAGTGAAAAACTGTTTTTT.

This clone showed up many times. This may come from a read error, since a much larger clone is one base off. No conserved phenylalanine or tryptophan is present at the end of the CDR3, so a read error is the likely explanation. This sequence joins TRBV20-1 and TRBJ2-5; the D is unclear. The V and J ends lost 0 bases and 4 bases respectively, with 15 bases between them. CDR1 is DFQATT, CDR2 SNEGSKA, per germline (reference sequence). The length of the CDR3 is 15 residues. The CDR3 DNA sequence: TGCAGTGCTAGAGATCTGGGATTTAATGTAGAGACCCAGTACCTC. Its protein is CSARDLGFNVETQYL.

There are many counts of this clone. The rearrangement joins TRBV3-1 to TRBJ2-3; weak D call: TRBD1 (5 bases). Between the trimmed V and J ends, which lost 0 bases and 0 bases, there was a span of 13 bases. The CDR3 is made up of 17 amino acids. Germline CDR1 LGHDT, CDR2 YNNKEL (reference sequence). The CDR3 here is CASSQEYRFASTDTQYF. Written as DNA, the CDR3 is TGTGCCAGCAGCCAAGAGTACAGGTTCGCTAGCACAGATACGCAGTATTTT.

At least ten counts were recorded for this clone. V and J are TRBV5-1 and TRBJ1-3; no clear D gene. The CDR3 runs to 15 residues. V was trimmed by 0 bases and J by 0 bases, leaving 7 bases between them. From germline, CDR1 is SGHRS and CDR2 YFSETQ. This CDR3 is CASSLGTDSGNTIYF. DNA for the CDR3: TGCGCCAGCAGCTTGGGCACTGACTCTGGAAACACCATATATTTT.

This clone was recorded at least ten times. V is TRBV18 and J is TRBJ1-1; D is perhaps TRBD1 (6 bases). The CDR3 sequence is 13 residues long. V was cut by 5 bases and J by 1 base, with 8 bases left in between. In germline, CDR1 is KGHSH, CDR2 LQKENI. The CDR3, as DNA: TGTGCCAGCTCAGCACAGGGGAACACTGAAGCTTTCTTT. This gives the protein CASSAQGNTEAFF.

In this sample, this clone turned up many times. J is TRBJ1-4 and V is TRBV5-1, with a tentative D call TRBD1 (6 bases). Per the germline V gene, CDR1 is SGHRS and CDR2 is YFSETQ. V was cut by 2 bases and J by 4 bases, with 12 bases left in between. The CDR3 sequence is 15 residues long. CDR3 sequence: CASSLGGRSNEKLFF. The CDR3 DNA reads TGCGCCAGCAGCTTAGGGGGGAGGAGTAATGAAAAACTGTTTTTT.

This clone showed up many times. The chain links TRBV9 to TRBJ2-2, with D perhaps matching TRBD2 (7 bases). This CDR3 contains 14 residues. CDR1 and CDR2 (germline): SGDLS, YYNGEE. Trimming shortened V by 5 bases and J by 4 bases, and 12 bases separated the two germline ends. The CDR3 sequence: CASRGGGTTGELFF. DNA for the CDR3: TGTGCCAGCAGAGGGGGGGGAACCACCGGGGAGCTGTTTTTT.

This clone was counted many times. The chain recombines TRBV29-1 with TRBJ1-1; D uncertain. Germline assignment: CDR1 SQVTM and CDR2 ANQGSEA. This CDR3 comprises 11 residues. Trimming shortened V by 6 bases and J by 6 bases, and 11 bases separated the two germline ends. The CDR3 protein is CSVNGWPEAFF. In DNA, the CDR3 is TGCAGCGTAAACGGCTGGCCTGAAGCTTTCTTT.

This clone was recorded once. The J gene is TRBJ1-6, the V gene TRBV20-1, with a tentative D call TRBD1 (6 bases). Germline V gene lookup returns CDR1 DFQATT and CDR2 SNEGSKA (reference sequence). The CDR3 consists of 12 residues. Trimming stripped 6 bases from V and 9 bases from J, with 12 bases between. The CDR3 coding sequence is TGCAGTGCGGTAGACAGGTTTTCACCCCTCCACTTT. This encodes CSAVDRFSPLHF.